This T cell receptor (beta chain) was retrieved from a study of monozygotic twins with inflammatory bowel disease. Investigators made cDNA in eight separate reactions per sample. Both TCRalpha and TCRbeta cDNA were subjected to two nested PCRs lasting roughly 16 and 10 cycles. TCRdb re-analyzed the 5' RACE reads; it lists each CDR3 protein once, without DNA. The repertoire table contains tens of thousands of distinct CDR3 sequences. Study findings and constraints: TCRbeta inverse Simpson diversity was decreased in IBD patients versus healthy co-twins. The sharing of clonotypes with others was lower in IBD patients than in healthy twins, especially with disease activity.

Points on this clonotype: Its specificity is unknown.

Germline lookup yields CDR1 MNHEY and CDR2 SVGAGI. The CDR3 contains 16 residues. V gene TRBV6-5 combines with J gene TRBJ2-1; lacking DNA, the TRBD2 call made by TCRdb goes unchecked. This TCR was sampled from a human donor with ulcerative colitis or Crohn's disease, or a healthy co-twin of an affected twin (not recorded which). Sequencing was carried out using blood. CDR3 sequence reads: CASSYFRSSSYNEQFF.